This T cell receptor (beta chain) was sequenced for a study of blood T cell repertoires in COVID-19. Looking at the study overall: Whether acute or convalescent, the COVID-19 samples came from the United States, Italy and Spain. PBMCs, B-cell-depleted T cells, or T cells were the source of the cDNA or gDNA that made up the material.

In the authors' methods: Reference gene primer amplification gave nucleated cell count estimates. Clones were read by immunoSEQ multiplex PCR, and TCRdb kept only the in-frame ones, dropping some. From that table come the V and J calls and clone size; the DNA was used to work out D and trimming. Of about 190,000 clones in the sample, approximately 84% were seen once. Trimming took 4 bases from V and 3 from J; bases not matched to a gene: 5. CDR1 and CDR2 (germline): LGHDT, YNNKEL (reference sequence). The CDR3 totals 14 residues. This TCR was sampled from a woman aged 70-85 years with active or convalescent COVID-19. V and J are TRBV3-1 (or the pseudogene TRBV3-2) and TRBJ1-2; 7 positions match TRBD1. Sequencing was performed on peripheral blood. The CDR3 DNA reads TGTGCCAGCAGCCCAGACAGGGATCACTATGGCTACACCTTC. Amino acids: CASSPDRDHYGYTF.